These 9 T cell receptor beta chains were sequenced from one sample in a study of shared clonotypes between healthy human individuals. Sequencing used immunoSEQ multiplex PCR; TCRdb keeps in-frame clones, though not all of them. In the table there are some 2,000,000 clones, roughly 94% of which are singletons. Material: naive CD4+ T cells sorted from blood. As for subset: CD45RA+ positively selected. The origin of the receptors is a man aged 18 to 30 in good health.

CDR3 nucleotides: TGTGCCAGCAGCGTAAAGGGGCGCGGCTTGGACGAGCAGTACTTC. Translated, it gives CASSVKGRGLDEQYF. The V gene is TRBV9, the J gene TRBJ2-7, with D possibly TRBD1 on 5 matching bases. CDR1 is SGDLS and CDR2 is YYNGEE in the germline V gene. The CDR3 spans 15 residues. Trimming left V 1 base short and J 5 bases short, with 16 bases between.

About this clone itself: This sample includes further DNA sequences coding for the same CDR3. The CDR3 nucleotides are TGTGCCAGCAGCTTACAGGGGACAGATACGCAGTATTTT. Translating gives CASSLQGTDTQYF. This chain uses TRBV11-3 with TRBJ2-3; perhaps TRBD1 as D (6 bases). Trimming removed 2 bases at V and 3 bases at J, with 6 bases between. CDR1 SGHNT and CDR2 YENEEA come from the germline V gene. The CDR3 spans 13 residues.

This sequence joins TRBV7-3 and TRBJ2-3; 10 nucleotides line up with TRBD2. Losses at the gene ends were 4 bases for V and 5 bases for J; bases not matched to a gene: 0. Germline V gene sequence: CDR1 SGHTA, CDR2 FQGTGA. This CDR3 has 13 residues. CDR3 sequence reads: CASSWTSGDTQYF. The DNA of the CDR3 is TGTGCCAGCAGCTGGACTAGCGGAGATACGCAGTATTTT. Complete variable domain (other parts from reference TRBV7-3 and TRBJ2-3): GAGVSQTPSNKVTEKGKYVELRCDPISGHTALYWYRQSLGQGPEFLIYFQGTGAADDSGLPNDRFFAVRPEGSVSTLKIQRTERGDSAVYLCASSWTSGDTQYFGPGTRLTVL.

The J gene is TRBJ1-6, the V gene TRBV7-2, with D tentatively TRBD1 (6 bases). The CDR3 runs to 14 residues. The germline V gene encodes CDR1 SGHTA and CDR2 FQGNSA. V lost 6 bases and J lost 7, with 13 bases in between. CDR3 DNA sequence: TGTGCCAGCAGACCACCGAGGGGGAATTCACCCCTCCACTTT. Translation gives CASRPPRGNSPLHF.

This clone was recorded once. The chain combines TRBV7-9 with TRBJ1-2, with D perhaps matching TRBD1 (6 bases). The CDR3 extends over 13 amino acids. The V and J ends lost 1 base and 4 bases respectively, with 7 bases between them. Germline CDR1 is SEHNR and CDR2 is FQNEAQ (reference sequence). CDR3 amino acids: CASSLGTVYGYTF. DNA for the CDR3: TGTGCCAGCAGCTTAGGGACAGTCTATGGCTACACCTTC. The whole variable domain, filled in from reference TRBV7-9 and TRBJ1-2, reads DTGVSQNPRHKITKRGQNVTFRCDPISEHNRLYWYRQTLGQGPEFLTYFQNEAQLEKSRLLSDRFSAERPKGSFSTLEIQRTEQGDSAMYLCASSLGTVYGYTFGSGTRLTVV.

About this clone: Other nucleotide sequences in the sample specify the same CDR3. The chain employs TRBV5-4 and TRBJ1-6, with D possibly being TRBD1 (6 bases). Germline lookup yields CDR1 SGHNT and CDR2 YYREEE (reference sequence). This CDR3 has 14 amino acids. Trimming stripped 1 base from V and 6 bases from J, with 8 bases between. The DNA of the CDR3 is TGTGCCAGCAGCTTGCAACAGGGTAATTCACCCCTCCACTTT. It codes for CASSLQQGNSPLHF. The full variable domain, rest sourced from reference TRBV5-4 and TRBJ1-6, is ETGVTQSPTHLIKTRGQQVTLRCSSQSGHNTVSWYQQALGQGPQFIFQYYREEENGRGNFPPRFSGLQFPNYSSELNVNALELDDSALYLCASSLQQGNSPLHFGNGTRLTVT.

The gene calls are TRBV6-1 and TRBJ2-1; no definite D call. Looked up from germline, CDR1 is MNHNS and CDR2 is SASEGT. CDR3 size: 16 residues. The V gene lost 2 bases and the J gene lost 0 bases, with 11 bases spanning the gap. DNA for the CDR3: TGTGCCAGCAGTGAAAAGGGCTTTCCCTCCTACAATGAGCAGTTCTTC. Translating gives CASSEKGFPSYNEQFF.

In the case of this clone: One end of the junction does not line up with germline, which may come from a read error. The identical CDR3 is also encoded by other nucleotide sequences in the sample. This CDR3 reads CASSIVAGDYGYTF. CDR3 nucleotides: TGTGCCAGTAGTATAGTGGCAGGGGACTACGGCTACACCTTC. The genes are TRBV19 and TRBJ1-2, with D possibly being TRBD1 (6 bases). The germline gives CDR1 LNHDA, CDR2 SQIVND (reference sequence). This CDR3 contains 14 residues. The whole variable domain, filled in from reference TRBV19 and TRBJ1-2, reads DGGITQSPKYLFRKEGQNVTLSCEQNLNHDAMYWYRQDPGQGLRLIYYSQIVNDFQKGDIAEGYSVSREKKESFPLTVTSAQKNPTAFYLCASSIVAGDYGYTFGSGTRLTVV.

The chain joins TRBV4-1 to TRBJ1-5; tentative D call: TRBD1 (6 bases). The V end lost 0 bases, the J end lost 0 bases, and 15 bases lay between the germline ends. The CDR3 loop spans 18 amino acids. The germline CDR1 and CDR2 sequences are MGHRA and YSYEKL. The chain's CDR3 is CASSQDGRGANSNQPQHF. The CDR3, as DNA: TGCGCCAGCAGCCAAGATGGTAGGGGGGCTAATAGCAATCAGCCCCAGCATTTT.